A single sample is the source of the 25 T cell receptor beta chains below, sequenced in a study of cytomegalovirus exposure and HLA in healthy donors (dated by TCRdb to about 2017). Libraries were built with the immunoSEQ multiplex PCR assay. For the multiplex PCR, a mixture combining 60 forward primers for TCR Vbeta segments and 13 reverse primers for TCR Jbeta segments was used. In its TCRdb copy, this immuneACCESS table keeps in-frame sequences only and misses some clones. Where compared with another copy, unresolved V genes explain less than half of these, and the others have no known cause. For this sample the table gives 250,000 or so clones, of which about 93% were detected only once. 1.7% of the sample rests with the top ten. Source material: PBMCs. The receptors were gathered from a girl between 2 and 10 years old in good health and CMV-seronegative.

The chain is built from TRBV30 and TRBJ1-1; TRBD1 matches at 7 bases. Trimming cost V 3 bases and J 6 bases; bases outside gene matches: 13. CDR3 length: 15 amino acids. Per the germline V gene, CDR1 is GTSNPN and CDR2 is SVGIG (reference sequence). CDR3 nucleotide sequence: TGTGCCTGGAGCGTCTTGGGACAGAGATTGGCTGAAGCTTTCTTT. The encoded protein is CAWSVLGQRLAEAFF.

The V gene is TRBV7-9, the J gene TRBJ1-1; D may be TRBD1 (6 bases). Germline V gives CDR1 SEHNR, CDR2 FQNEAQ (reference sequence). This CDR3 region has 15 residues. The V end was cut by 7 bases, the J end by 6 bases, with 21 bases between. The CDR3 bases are TGTGCCAGCATTCCCCCTGGGGGGGCAGGAGCTGAAGCTTTCTTT. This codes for CASIPPGGAGAEAFF. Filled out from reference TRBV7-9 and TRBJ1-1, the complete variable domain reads DTGVSQNPRHKITKRGQNVTFRCDPISEHNRLYWYRQTLGQGPEFLTYFQNEAQLEKSRLLSDRFSAERPKGSFSTLEIQRTEQGDSAMYLCASIPPGGAGAEAFFGQGTRLTVV.

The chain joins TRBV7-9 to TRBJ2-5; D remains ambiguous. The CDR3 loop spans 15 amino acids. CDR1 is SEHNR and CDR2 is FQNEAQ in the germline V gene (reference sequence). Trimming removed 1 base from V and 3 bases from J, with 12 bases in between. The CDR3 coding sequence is TGTGCCAGCAGCTTAGGTATTTTTGGCAAAGAGACCCAGTACTTC. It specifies CASSLGIFGKETQYF.

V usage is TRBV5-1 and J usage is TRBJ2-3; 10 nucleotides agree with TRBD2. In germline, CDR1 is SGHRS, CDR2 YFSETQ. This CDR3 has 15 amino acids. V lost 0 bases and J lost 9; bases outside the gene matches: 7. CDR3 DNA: TGCGCCAGCAGCTTGGGGGCTAGCGGGGGCTCCACGCAGTATTTT. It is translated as CASSLGASGGSTQYF.

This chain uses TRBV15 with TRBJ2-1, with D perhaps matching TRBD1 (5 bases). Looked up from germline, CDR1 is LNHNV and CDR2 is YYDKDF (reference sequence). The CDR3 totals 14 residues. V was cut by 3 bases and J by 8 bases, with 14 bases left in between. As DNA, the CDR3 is TGTGCCACCAGCAGGGGCCTGCAGGGCTATGAGCAGTTCTTC. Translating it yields CATSRGLQGYEQFF.

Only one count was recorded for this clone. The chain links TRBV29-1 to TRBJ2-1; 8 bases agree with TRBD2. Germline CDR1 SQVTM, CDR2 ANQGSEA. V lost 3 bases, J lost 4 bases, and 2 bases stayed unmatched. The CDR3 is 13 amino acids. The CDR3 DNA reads TGCAGCGTTGAGGGACTAGAGTACAATGAGCAGTTCTTC. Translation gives CSVEGLEYNEQFF.

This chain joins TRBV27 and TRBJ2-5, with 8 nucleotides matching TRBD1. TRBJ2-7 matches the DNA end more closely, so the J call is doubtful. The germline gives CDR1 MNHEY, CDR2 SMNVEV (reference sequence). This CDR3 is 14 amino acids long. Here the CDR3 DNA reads TGTGCCAGCAGCCCTCGACAGGGGCGGGACGAGCAGTACTTC. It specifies CASSPRQGRDEQYF.

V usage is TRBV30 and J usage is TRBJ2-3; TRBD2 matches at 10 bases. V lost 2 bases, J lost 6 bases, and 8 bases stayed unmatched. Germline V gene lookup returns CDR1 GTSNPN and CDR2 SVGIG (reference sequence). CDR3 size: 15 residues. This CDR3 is CAWSSTPSGSDTQYF. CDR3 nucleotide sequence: TGTGCCTGGAGTTCAACGCCTAGCGGGAGTGATACGCAGTATTTT. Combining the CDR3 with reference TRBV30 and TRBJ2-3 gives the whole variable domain SQTIHQWPATLVQPVGSPLSLECTVEGTSNPNLYWYRQAAGRGLQLLFYSVGIGQISSEVPQNLSASRPQDRQFILSSKKLLLSDSGFYLCAWSSTPSGSDTQYFGPGTRLTVL.

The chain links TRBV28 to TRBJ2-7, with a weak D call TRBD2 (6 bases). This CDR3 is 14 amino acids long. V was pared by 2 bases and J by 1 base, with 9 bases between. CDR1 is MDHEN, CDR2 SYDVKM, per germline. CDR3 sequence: CASSLGTGSYEQYF. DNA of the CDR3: TGTGCCAGCAGTTTAGGGACTGGATCCTACGAGCAGTACTTC.

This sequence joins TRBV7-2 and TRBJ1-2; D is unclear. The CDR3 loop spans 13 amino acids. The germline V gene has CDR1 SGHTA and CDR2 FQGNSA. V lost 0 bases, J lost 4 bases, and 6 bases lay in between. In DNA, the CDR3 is TGTGCCAGCAGCTTAGCACAGTTCTATGGCTACACCTTC. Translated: CASSLAQFYGYTF.

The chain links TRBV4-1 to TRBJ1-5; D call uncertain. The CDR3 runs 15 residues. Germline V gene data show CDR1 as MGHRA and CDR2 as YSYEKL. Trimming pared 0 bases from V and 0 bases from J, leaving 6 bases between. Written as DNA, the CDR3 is TGCGCCAGCAGCCAAGATCCCAATAGCAATCAGCCCCAGCATTTT. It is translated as CASSQDPNSNQPQHF.

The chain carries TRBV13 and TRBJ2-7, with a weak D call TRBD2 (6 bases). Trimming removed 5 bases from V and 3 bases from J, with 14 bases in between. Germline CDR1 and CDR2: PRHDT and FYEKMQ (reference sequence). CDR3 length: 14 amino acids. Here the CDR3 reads CASSAAGPYYEQYF. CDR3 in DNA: TGTGCCAGCAGCGCCGCGGGACCTTACTACGAGCAGTACTTC.

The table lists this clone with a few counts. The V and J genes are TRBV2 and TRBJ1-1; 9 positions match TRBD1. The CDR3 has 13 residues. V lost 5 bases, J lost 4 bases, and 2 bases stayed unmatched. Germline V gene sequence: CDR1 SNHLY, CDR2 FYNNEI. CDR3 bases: TGTGCCAGCAGTCCGACAGGGGGCACTGAAGCTTTCTTT. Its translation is CASSPTGGTEAFF.

CDR3 loop: CASSIGQGLSTGELFF. The DNA for the CDR3 is TGCGCCAGCAGCATCGGACAGGGCCTGAGTACCGGGGAGCTGTTTTTT. V and J are TRBV5-1 and TRBJ2-2, with 8 bases fitting TRBD1. CDR3 length equals 16 residues. V gave up 4 bases and J gave up 5 bases; unmatched junction bases: 10. Germline values: CDR1 SGHRS, CDR2 YFSETQ.

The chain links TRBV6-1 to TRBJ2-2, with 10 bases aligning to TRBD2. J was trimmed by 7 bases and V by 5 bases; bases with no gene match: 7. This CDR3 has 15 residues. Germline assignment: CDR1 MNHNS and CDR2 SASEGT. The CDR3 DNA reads TGTGCCAGCAGTCCGCTAGCGGGAGAAGGCGGGGAGCTGTTTTTT. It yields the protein CASSPLAGEGGELFF.

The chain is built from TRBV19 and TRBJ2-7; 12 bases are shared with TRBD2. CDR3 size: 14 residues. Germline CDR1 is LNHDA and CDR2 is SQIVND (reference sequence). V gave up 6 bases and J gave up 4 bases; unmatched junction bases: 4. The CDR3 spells CASSQTSGSYEQYF. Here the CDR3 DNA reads TGTGCCAGTAGCCAGACTAGCGGGAGTTACGAGCAGTACTTC.

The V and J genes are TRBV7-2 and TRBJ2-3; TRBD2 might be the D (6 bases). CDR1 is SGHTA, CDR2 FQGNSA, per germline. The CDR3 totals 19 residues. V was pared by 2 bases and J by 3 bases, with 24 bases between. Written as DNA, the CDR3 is TGTGCCAGCAGCTTAATGAGCGGGCGTCAGGGCCCCCCTACAGATACGCAGTATTTT. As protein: CASSLMSGRQGPPTDTQYF.

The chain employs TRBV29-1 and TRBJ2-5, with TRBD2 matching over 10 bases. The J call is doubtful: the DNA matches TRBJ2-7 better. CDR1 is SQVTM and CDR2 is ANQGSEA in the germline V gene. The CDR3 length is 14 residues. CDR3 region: CSVEWASGSYEQYF. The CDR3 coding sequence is TGCAGCGTTGAATGGGCTAGCGGGAGCTACGAGCAGTACTTC.

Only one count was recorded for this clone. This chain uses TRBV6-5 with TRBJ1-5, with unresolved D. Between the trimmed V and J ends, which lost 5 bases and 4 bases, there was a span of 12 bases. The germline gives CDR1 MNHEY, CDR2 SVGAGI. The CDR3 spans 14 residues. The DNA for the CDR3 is TGTGCCAGCAGTGCAATTATCGGGAATCAGCCCCAGCATTTT. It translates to CASSAIIGNQPQHF.

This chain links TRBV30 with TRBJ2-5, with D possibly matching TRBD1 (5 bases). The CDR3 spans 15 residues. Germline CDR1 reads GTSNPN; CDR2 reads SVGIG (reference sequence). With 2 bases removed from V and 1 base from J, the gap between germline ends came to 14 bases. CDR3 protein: CAWSNSGLVQETQYF. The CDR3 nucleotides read TGTGCCTGGAGTAATTCAGGGCTGGTCCAAGAGACCCAGTACTTC.

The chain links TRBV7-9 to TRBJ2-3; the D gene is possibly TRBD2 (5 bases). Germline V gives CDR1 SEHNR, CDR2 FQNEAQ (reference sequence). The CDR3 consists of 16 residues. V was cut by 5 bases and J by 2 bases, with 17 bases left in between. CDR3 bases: TGTGCCAGCAGCAATGAGCGGTTTCCACTCACAGATACGCAGTATTTT. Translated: CASSNERFPLTDTQYF.

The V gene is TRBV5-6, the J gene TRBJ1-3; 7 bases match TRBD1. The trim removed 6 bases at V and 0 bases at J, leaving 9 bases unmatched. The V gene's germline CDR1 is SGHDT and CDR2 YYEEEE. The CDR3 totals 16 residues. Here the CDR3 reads CASNLRQGLSGNTIYF. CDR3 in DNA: TGTGCCAGCAACCTTCGACAGGGTCTCTCTGGAAACACCATATATTTT. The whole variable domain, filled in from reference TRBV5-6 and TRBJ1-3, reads DAGVTQSPTHLIKTRGQQVTLRCSPKSGHDTVSWYQQALGQGPQFIFQYYEEEERQRGNFPDRFSGHQFPNYSSELNVNALLLGDSALYLCASNLRQGLSGNTIYFGEGSWLTVV.

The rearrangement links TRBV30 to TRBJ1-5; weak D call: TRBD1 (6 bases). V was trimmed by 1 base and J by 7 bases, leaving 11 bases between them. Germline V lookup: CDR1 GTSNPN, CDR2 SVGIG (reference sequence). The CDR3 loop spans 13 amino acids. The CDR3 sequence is CAWSGTGLQPQHF. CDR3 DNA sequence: TGTGCCTGGAGTGGTACAGGGTTGCAGCCCCAGCATTTT.

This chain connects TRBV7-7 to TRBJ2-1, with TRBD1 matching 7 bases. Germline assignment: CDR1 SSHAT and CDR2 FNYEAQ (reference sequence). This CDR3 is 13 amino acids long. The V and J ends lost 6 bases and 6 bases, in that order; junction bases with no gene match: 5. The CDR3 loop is CASSSQGINEQFF. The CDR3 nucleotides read TGTGCCAGCAGTTCACAGGGGATCAATGAGCAGTTCTTC.

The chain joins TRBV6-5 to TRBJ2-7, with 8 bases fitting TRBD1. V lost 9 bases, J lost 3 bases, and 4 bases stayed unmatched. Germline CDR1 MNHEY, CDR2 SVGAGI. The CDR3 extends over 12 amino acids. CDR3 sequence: CASTDRGYEQYF. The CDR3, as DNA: TGTGCCAGTACAGACAGGGGCTACGAGCAGTACTTC.